A selection of T cell receptor beta chains follows, all from one sample in a study of CD8+ T cells in alopecia areata. The table came from immunoSEQ multiplex PCR; TCRdb's copy has only in-frame clones and leaves some out. The repertoire holds 130,000 or so clones, more than 85% seen once, with roughly 13% in the top ten. The input for sequencing was CD8+ T cells sorted from blood, taken at week 4, from a patient treated with tofacitinib. Source of these receptors: a human donor with alopecia areata. Both conserved end residues are part of each CDR3. D genes are given only for firm matches. A row's size may be missing; if present it is once, few, many or a size class.

TRBD2	TRBV11-2	.	TRBJ2-1	TGTGCCAGCAGTAGCGGGGGCTCCTACAATGAGCAGTTCTTC	CASSSGGSYNEQFF
TRBD1	TRBV4-2	.	TRBJ2-5	TGTGCCAGCAGCACCGGACAGGGACAAGAGACCCAGTACTTC	CASSTGQGQETQYF
.	TRBV6-6	.	TRBJ2-1	TGTGCCAGCAGTTACTCTCCCAGGGATGAGTTCTTC	CASSYSPRDEFF
.	TRBV7-9	.	TRBJ2-2	TGTGCCAGCAGCTTAGGGACCGGTCCGACGAACACCGGGGAGCTGTTTTTT	CASSLGTGPTNTGELFF
.	TRBV27	.	TRBJ2-5	TGTGCCAGCAGTTTGATCGCGCCCCCGAAAGAGACCCAGTACTTC	CASSLIAPPKETQYF
.	TRBV29-1	.	TRBJ2-3	TGCAGCGCTAGGACAGGCACAGATACGCAGTATTTT	CSARTGTDTQYF
.	TRBV2	.	TRBJ2-7	TGTGCCAGCCTGCTAAACGAGCAGTACTTC	CASLLNEQYF
TRBD2	TRBV4-1	.	TRBJ2-7	TGCGCCAGCAGCCAAGATGGGCTAGCGGGCTACGAGCAGTACTTC	CASSQDGLAGYEQYF
.	TRBV30	.	TRBJ2-7	TGTGCCTGGAGTGGGAGTTACGAGCAGTACTTC	CAWSGSYEQYF
.	TRBV29-1	.	TRBJ2-1	TGCAGCGTTGATTTTCTGTACAATGAGCAGTTCTTC	CSVDFLYNEQFF
.	TRBV5-1	once	TRBJ2-2	TGCGCCAGCAGCTTGAATGGTCAGCTTATTAACACCGGGGAGCTGTTTTTT	CASSLNGQLINTGELFF